The rows below give T cell receptor beta chains drawn from one sample of a study of blood T cell repertoires in COVID-19. Libraries were prepared by immunoSEQ multiplex PCR; TCRdb keeps only in-frame clonotypes and omits some of them. The top ten hold more than 2% of the sample, which has around 140,000 clones, 70% to 90% seen once. Sample: peripheral blood. These receptor sequences come from a man between 65 and 80 years old with active COVID-19. Each CDR3 is given with its conserved first and last residue. D genes are given only for firm matches. The size field is filled for only some rows; it gives once, few, many or a size class.

V	J	size	D	DNA	CDR3
TRBV7-2	TRBJ2-3	once	TRBD2	TGTGCCAGCAGCCCGAGGACTAGCGGGAGGGCCACAGATACGCAGTATTTT	CASSPRTSGRATDTQYF
TRBV10-3	TRBJ1-1	-	TRBD1	TGTGCCATCAGTGAAAGAGGGACAGTTAACACTGAAGCTTTCTTT	CAISERGTVNTEAFF
TRBV6-1	TRBJ2-5	-	-	TGTGCCAGCAGTGAAGTTCGGGGGATGGGAGAGACCCAGTACTTC	CASSEVRGMGETQYF
TRBV7-2	TRBJ2-7	-	-	TGTGCCAGCAGCTTAATGCAGGGGGGTAGCTCCTACGAGCAGTACTTC	CASSLMQGGSSYEQYF
TRBV7-6	TRBJ2-7	-	TRBD2	TGTGCCAGCAGCTTAGGACTAGCGGGAGGAAGTCAGTACTTC	CASSLGLAGGSQYF
TRBV7-9	TRBJ2-6	-	TRBD1	TGTGCCAGCAGCAACAGGGGGCATGGGTCTGGGGCCAACGTCCTGACTTTC	CASSNRGHGSGANVLTF
TRBV19	TRBJ2-7	once	TRBD2	TGTGCCAGTAGTTCCGGGACTAGCGGGACCTACGAGCAGTACTTC	CASSSGTSGTYEQYF
TRBV28	TRBJ1-4	-	-	TGTGCCAGCAGACCATCCACGGAGGGCGAAAAACTGTTTTTT	CASRPSTEGEKLFF
TRBV28	TRBJ1-2	-	TRBD1	TGTGCCAGCAGGACAGGGGTTTATGGCTACACCTTC	CASRTGVYGYTF
TRBV7-7	TRBJ2-1	-	-	TGTGCCAGCAGCCCCCCAAGGGGTGAGCAGTTCTTC	CASSPPRGEQFF
TRBV9	TRBJ2-1	once	TRBD1	TGTGCCAGCAGCGTTACGGGACAGGGACTCAATGAGCAGTTCTTC	CASSVTGQGLNEQFF
TRBV12-3/TRBV12-4	TRBJ2-5	-	-	TGTGCCAGCAGTTTTGACACACAAGAGACCCAGTACTTC	CASSFDTQETQYF
TRBV7-9	TRBJ2-3	-	TRBD2	TGTGCCAGCGTTGCTAGCGGTAGCACAGATACGCAGTATTTT	CASVASGSTDTQYF
TRBV3-1/TRBV3-2	TRBJ2-2	-	-	TGTGCCAGCAGCCGGAAGGGAGGTGACGGGGAGCTGTTTTTT	CASSRKGGDGELFF
TRBV7-9	TRBJ1-1	-	-	TGTGCCAGCAGCTTTCAGGGCCCCACTGAAGCTTTCTTT	CASSFQGPTEAFF
TRBV6-6	TRBJ1-5	-	-	TGTGCCAGCACCGAATCGACGGGTTTCAGCAATCAGCCCCAGCATTTT	CASTESTGFSNQPQHF
TRBV24-1	TRBJ1-1	once	TRBD1	TGTGCCACCAGTGACCGACAGGGGAGGGCCACTGAAGCTTTCTTT	CATSDRQGRATEAFF
TRBV10-2	TRBJ1-1	-	-	TGCGCCAGCAGTAAGGGAGGGCAGACTGAAGCTTTCTTT	CASSKGGQTEAFF
TRBV19	TRBJ1-5	-	-	TGTGCCAGTAGTATAGACGGTTGGAGCAATCAGCCCCAGCATTTT	CASSIDGWSNQPQHF
TRBV9	TRBJ1-1	-	TRBD1	TGTGCCAGCAGCGCGACAGGGAGCACTGAAGCTTTCTTT	CASSATGSTEAFF
TRBV9	TRBJ2-2	-	TRBD2	TGTGCCAGCAGCCTACTAGTGAGCGGGAGACCCGGGGAGCTGTTTTTT	CASSLLVSGRPGELFF
TRBV11-3	TRBJ2-5	-	TRBD1	TGTGCCAGCAGCTTGTCAGGGGGCGAAGAGACCCAGTACTTC	CASSLSGGEETQYF
TRBV5-8	TRBJ1-4	-	TRBD1	TGTGCCAGCAGCTTAGGACAGGGCCGACGAACTAATGAAAAACTGTTTTTT	CASSLGQGRRTNEKLFF
TRBV7-9	TRBJ2-7	-	-	TGTGCCAGCACCCAGGACACCCTCTACGAGCAGTACTTC	CASTQDTLYEQYF
TRBV19	TRBJ1-6	few	-	TGTGCCAGTGGACAGTATAATTCACCCCTCCACTTT	CASGQYNSPLHF
TRBV7-9	TRBJ2-5	-	TRBD2	TGTGCCACTACTGGGGCTAGCGGAGAAGAGACCCAGTACTTC	CATTGASGEETQYF
TRBV5-6	TRBJ1-6	-	-	TGTGCCAGCAGCCCCGGGTCTCTCTCCTATAATTCACCCCTCCACTTT	CASSPGSLSYNSPLHF
TRBV18	TRBJ2-7	-	TRBD1	TGTGCCAGCTCGCCTGGGACAGGCTCCCCTTACGAGCAGTACTTC	CASSPGTGSPYEQYF
TRBV19	TRBJ1-5	many	TRBD1	TGTGCCAGTAGTATCGGGACAGGGTCCCAGCATTTT	CASSIGTGSQHF
TRBV2	TRBJ2-1	once	-	TGTGCCAGCAGTGAATGGGAGTACAATGAGCAGTTCTTC	CASSEWEYNEQFF
TRBV10-1	TRBJ2-6	few	TRBD2	TGCGCCAGCAGTGAGGGGACTAGCGCTCACTCTGGGGCCAACGTCCTGACTTTC	CASSEGTSAHSGANVLTF
TRBV19	TRBJ2-7	-	-	TGTGCCAGTAGTATGGGACTTCTGACCTACGAGCAGTACTTC	CASSMGLLTYEQYF
TRBV5-4	TRBJ2-7	-	TRBD1	TGTGCCAGCAGCCGACAGGGGGGCCTGGGCGGCTACGAGCAGTACTTC	CASSRQGGLGGYEQYF
TRBV24-1	TRBJ2-3	-	-	TGTGCCACCAGTGGAGGGCACACAGATACGCAGTATTTT	CATSGGHTDTQYF
TRBV28	TRBJ1-6	few	TRBD1	TGTGCCAGCAGTTCTCGACAGGGAGAGAATTCACCCCTCCACTTT	CASSSRQGENSPLHF
TRBV19	TRBJ2-2	few	-	TGTGCCAGTTCGCGGGGGCGGACCGGGGAGCTGTTTTTT	CASSRGRTGELFF
TRBV9	TRBJ1-2	once	-	TGTGCCAGCAGCGGCAGGGACTATGGCTACACCTTC	CASSGRDYGYTF
TRBV3-1/TRBV3-2	TRBJ2-7	-	-	TGTGCCAGCAGCCACTTGGACACCTACGAGCAGTACTTC	CASSHLDTYEQYF
TRBV5-1	TRBJ2-2	-	-	TGCGCCAGCAGCTTGGGAGCGACTAGGAGTCCCGGGGAGCTGTTTTTT	CASSLGATRSPGELFF
TRBV7-2	TRBJ2-2	-	-	TGTGCCAGCAGCTTAGGATTATTAGACACCGGGGAGCTGTTTTTT	CASSLGLLDTGELFF
TRBV5-6	TRBJ1-1	-	-	TGTGCCAGCAGGGTCGGCCTCAGGGAGAACACTGAAGCTTTCTTT	CASRVGLRENTEAFF
TRBV18	TRBJ1-1	-	-	TGTGCCAGCTCACCTGGAGAGAACACTGAAGCTTTCTTT	CASSPGENTEAFF
TRBV5-4	TRBJ2-1	-	TRBD2	TGTGCCAGCAGCCCGGCTCCGGTCTTGCGGGAGAATGAGCAGTTCTTC	CASSPAPVLRENEQFF
TRBV7-3	TRBJ2-5	-	-	TGTGCCAGCAGCTTAACGATGGAGGACCCAGAGACCCAGTACTTC	CASSLTMEDPETQYF
TRBV27	TRBJ1-2	-	TRBD1	TGTGCCAGCAGTACCCGACAGGGGAAAGACTATGGCTACACCTTC	CASSTRQGKDYGYTF
TRBV4-2	TRBJ2-2	-	TRBD2	TGTGCCAGCAGCCAAGATACTAGCGGGATCACCGGGGAGCTGTTTTTT	CASSQDTSGITGELFF
TRBV25-1	TRBJ1-1	-	TRBD1	TGTGCCAGCAAACGGACAGGGGGCACTGAAGCTTTCTTT	CASKRTGGTEAFF
TRBV28	TRBJ2-5	-	TRBD2	TGTGCCAGCAGAACGGGGGGCCAAGAGACCCAGTACTTC	CASRTGGQETQYF
TRBV4-2	TRBJ2-3	-	TRBD2	TGTGCCAGCAGCCCACTAGCGGTCCAGAGCGCAGATACGCAGTATTTT	CASSPLAVQSADTQYF
TRBV7-7	TRBJ2-2	-	TRBD1	TGTGCCAGCAGGTCAACCGGGACAGCGAACACCGGGGAGCTGTTTTTT	CASRSTGTANTGELFF
TRBV5-6	TRBJ2-3	-	TRBD2	TGTGCCAGCAGCCCCCCGGGACTAGCGGGAGAGCAAGATACGCAGTATTTT	CASSPPGLAGEQDTQYF
TRBV19	TRBJ1-1	many	-	TGTGCCAGTAAATATGCAGGGGAGCACACTGAAGCTTTCTTT	CASKYAGEHTEAFF
TRBV7-3	TRBJ2-5	-	TRBD2	TGTGCCAGCAGCTTGACGGGGGGAGAGACCCAGTACTTC	CASSLTGGETQYF
TRBV20-1	TRBJ1-4	-	-	TGCAGTGCTTTAGATAATGAAAAACTGTTTTTT	CSALDNEKLFF
TRBV29-1	TRBJ1-2	-	-	TGCAGCGTTGATCCAGGGTCCCCCCATGGCTACACCTTC	CSVDPGSPHGYTF
TRBV24-1	TRBJ2-3	once	TRBD2	TGTGCCACCAGTGATTTGATCGCTAGCGGGAGGCCAGATACGCAGTATTTT	CATSDLIASGRPDTQYF
TRBV18	TRBJ2-1	-	TRBD1	TGTGCCAGCTCACCAATGACAGGGCACTACAATGAGCAGTTCTTC	CASSPMTGHYNEQFF
TRBV5-1	TRBJ2-3	once	-	TGCGCCAGCAGCTTGGCCCCAGGGGCATTAGGGAGTGGCACAGATACGCAGTATTTT	CASSLAPGALGSGTDTQYF